The 3 T cell receptor beta chains given below trace back to one sample, sequenced in a study of shared clonotypes between healthy human individuals. The data were produced by immunoSEQ multiplex PCR, yet TCRdb's version contains in-frame clones alone and is incomplete. This table holds some 530,000 clones, 60% to 80% found once. The sample consisted of PBMCs. The receptors here all came from a woman in her 40s in good health. Some clones in this sample may be carry-over from other donors' samples.

This chain uses TRBV4-3 with TRBJ1-2; no clear D. The CDR3 is made up of 17 amino acids. V was shortened by 0 bases and J by 4 bases, with 18 bases between the two germline ends. The germline CDR1 and CDR2 sequences are LGHNA and YSLEER. CDR3 amino acids: CASSQDLGSTVFYGYTF. The CDR3 DNA is TGCGCCAGCAGCCAAGATCTGGGGAGTACTGTTTTCTATGGCTACACCTTC.

This clone was recorded a few times. The chain combines TRBV5-1 with TRBJ2-3; 8 nucleotides match TRBD2. The trim removed 0 bases at V and 5 bases at J, leaving 8 bases unmatched. Germline V gene sequence: CDR1 SGHRS, CDR2 YFSETQ. The CDR3 has 16 amino acids. DNA for the CDR3: TGCGCCAGCAGCTTGGTACTAGCGGAGACTGGAGATACGCAGTATTTT. Amino acids: CASSLVLAETGDTQYF.

Only a few counts were recorded for this clone. The rearrangement uses TRBV28 and TRBJ2-2; the match to TRBD2 covers 8 bases. V was clipped by 8 bases and J by 4 bases; unmatched bases: 12. The V gene's germline CDR1 is MDHEN and CDR2 SYDVKM. The CDR3 spans 16 residues. The DNA of the CDR3 is TGTGCCAGCGCCTTGGGGGGCGGGAGGATCACCGGGGAGCTGTTTTTT. Translating it yields CASALGGGRITGELFF.